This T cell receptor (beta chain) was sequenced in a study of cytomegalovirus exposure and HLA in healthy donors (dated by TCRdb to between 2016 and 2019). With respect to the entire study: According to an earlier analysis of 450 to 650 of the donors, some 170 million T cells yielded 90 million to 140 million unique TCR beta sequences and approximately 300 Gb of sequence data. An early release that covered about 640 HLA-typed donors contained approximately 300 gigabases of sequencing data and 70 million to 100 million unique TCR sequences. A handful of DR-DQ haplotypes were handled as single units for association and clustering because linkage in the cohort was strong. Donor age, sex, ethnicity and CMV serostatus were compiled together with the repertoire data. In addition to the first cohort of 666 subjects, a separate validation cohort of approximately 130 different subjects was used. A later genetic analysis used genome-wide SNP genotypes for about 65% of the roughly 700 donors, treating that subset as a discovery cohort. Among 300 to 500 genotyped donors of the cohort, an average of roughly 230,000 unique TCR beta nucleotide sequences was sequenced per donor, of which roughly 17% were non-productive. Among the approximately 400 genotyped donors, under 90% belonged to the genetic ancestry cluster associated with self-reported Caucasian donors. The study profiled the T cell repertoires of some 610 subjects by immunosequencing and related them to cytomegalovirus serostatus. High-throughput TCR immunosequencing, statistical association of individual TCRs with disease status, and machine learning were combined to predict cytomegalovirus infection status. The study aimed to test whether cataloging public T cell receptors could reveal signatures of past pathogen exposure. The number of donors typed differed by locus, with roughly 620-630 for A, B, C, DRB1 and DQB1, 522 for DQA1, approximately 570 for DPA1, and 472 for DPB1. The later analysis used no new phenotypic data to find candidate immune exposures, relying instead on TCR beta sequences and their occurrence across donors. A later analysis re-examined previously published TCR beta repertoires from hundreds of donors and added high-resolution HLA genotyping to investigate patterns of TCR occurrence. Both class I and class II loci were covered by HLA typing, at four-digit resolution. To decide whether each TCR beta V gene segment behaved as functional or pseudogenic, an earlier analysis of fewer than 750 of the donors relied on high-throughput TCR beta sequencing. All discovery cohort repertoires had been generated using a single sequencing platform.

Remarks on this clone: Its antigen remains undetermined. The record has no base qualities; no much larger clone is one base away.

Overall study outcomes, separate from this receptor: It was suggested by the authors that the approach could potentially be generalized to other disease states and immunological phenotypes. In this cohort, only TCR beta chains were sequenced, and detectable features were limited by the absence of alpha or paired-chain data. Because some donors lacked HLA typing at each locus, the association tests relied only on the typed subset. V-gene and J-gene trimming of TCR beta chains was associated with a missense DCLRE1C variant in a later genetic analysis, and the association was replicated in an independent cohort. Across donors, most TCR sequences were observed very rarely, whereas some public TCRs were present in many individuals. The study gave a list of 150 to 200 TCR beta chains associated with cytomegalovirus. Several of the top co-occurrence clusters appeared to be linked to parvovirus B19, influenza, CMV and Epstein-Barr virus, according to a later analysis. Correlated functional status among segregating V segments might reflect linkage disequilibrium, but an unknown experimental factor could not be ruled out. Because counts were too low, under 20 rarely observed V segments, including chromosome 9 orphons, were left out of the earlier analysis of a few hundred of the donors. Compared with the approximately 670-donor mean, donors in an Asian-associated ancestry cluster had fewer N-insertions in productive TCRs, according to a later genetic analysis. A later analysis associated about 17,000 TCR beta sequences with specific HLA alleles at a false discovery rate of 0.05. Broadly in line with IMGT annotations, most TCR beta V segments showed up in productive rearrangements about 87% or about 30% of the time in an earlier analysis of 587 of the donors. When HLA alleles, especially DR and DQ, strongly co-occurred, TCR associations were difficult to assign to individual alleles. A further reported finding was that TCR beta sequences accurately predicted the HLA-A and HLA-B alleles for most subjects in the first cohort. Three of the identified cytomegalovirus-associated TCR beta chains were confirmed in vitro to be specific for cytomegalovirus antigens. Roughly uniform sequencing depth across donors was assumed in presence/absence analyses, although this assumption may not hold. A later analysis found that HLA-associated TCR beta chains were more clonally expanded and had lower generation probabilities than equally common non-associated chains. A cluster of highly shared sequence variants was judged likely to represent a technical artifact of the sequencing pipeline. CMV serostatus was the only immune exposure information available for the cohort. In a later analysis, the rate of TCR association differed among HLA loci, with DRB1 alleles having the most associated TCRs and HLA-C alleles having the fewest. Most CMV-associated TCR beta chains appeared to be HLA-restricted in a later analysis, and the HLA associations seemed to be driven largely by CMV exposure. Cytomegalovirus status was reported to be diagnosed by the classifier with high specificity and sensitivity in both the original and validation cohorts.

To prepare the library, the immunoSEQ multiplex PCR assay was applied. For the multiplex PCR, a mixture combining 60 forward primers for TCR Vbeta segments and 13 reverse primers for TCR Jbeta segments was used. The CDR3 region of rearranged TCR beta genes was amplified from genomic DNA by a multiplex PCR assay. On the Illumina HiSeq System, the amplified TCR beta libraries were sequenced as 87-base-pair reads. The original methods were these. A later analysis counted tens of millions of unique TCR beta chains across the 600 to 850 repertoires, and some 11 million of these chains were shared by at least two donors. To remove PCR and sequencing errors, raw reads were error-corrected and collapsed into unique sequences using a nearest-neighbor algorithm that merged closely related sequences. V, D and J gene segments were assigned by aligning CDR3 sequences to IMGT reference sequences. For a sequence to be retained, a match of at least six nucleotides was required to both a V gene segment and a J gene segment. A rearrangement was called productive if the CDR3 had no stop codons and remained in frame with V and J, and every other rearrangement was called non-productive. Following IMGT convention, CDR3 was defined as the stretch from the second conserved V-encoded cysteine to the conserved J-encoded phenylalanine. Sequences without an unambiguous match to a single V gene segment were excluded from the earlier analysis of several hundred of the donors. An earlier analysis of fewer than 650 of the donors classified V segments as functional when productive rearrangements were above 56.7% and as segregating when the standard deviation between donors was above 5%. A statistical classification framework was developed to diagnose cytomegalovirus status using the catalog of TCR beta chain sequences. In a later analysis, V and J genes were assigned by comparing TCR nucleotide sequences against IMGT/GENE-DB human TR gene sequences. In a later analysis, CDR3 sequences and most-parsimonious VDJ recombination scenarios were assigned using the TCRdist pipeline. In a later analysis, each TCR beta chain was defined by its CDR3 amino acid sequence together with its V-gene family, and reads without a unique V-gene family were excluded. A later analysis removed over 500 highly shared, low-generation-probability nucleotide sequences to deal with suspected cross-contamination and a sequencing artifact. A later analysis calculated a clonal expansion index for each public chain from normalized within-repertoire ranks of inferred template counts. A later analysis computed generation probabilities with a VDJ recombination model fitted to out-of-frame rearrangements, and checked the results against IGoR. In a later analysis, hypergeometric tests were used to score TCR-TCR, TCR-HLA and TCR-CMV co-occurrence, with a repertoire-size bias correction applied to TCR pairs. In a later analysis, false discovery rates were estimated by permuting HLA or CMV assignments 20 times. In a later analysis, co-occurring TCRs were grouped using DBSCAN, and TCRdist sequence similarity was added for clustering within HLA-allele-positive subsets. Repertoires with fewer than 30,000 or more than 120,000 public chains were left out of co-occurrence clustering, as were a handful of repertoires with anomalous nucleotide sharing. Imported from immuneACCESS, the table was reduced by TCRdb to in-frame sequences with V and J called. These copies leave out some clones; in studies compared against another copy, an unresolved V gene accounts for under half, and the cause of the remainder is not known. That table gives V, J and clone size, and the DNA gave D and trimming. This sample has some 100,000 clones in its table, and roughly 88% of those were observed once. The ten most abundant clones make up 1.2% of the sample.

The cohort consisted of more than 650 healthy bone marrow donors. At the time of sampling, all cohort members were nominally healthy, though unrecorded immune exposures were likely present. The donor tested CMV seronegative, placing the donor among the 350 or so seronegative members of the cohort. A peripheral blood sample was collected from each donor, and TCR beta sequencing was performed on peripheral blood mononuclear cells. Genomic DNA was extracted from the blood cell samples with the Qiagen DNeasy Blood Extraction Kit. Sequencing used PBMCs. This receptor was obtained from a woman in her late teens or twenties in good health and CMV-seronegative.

The nucleotide sequence is given as TGTGCCACCAGCAGGGGGTATGGGGGGGGAGGCTTGAATCAGCCCCAGCATTTT. This codes for CATSRGYGGGGLNQPQHF. In this chain, TRBV15 is recombined with TRBJ1-5; the D gene is perhaps TRBD1, from 5 matching bases. CDR1 LNHNV and CDR2 YYDKDF are derived from the germline V gene (reference sequence). V is cut by 3 bases and J by 4 bases, and the space between the germline ends is 22 bases. Including the terminal cysteine and phenylalanine, the CDR3 comprises 18 residues. Here the CDR3 DNA is all that survives: 54 bases in frame from base 1. Supplemented by the reference TRBV15 and TRBJ1-5 proteins around the CDR3, the complete variable domain is DAMVIQNPRYQVTQFGKPVTLSCSQTLNHNVMYWYQQKSSQAPKLLFHYYDKDFNNEADTPDNFQSRRPNTSFCFLDIRSPGLGDTAMYLCATSRGYGGGGLNQPQHFGDGTRLSIL.